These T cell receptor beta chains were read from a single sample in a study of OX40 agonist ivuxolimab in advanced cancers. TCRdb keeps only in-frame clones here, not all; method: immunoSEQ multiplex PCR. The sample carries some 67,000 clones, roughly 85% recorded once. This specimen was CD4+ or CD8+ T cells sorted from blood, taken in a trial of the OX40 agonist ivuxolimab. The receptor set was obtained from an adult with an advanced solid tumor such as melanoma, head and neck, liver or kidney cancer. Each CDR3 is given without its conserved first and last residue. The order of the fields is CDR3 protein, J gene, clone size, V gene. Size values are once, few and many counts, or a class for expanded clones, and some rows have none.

ASSRGGVGEKLF | TRBJ1-4 | . | TRBV18
ASSPSNTDTQY | TRBJ2-3 | . | TRBV5-4
ASSYNRIYGYT | TRBJ1-2 | . | TRBV6-5
ASKGGLPGELF | TRBJ2-2 | few | TRBV6-1
ASSPDKSGQY | TRBJ2-7 | . | TRBV6-6
ASSPEPGRGYGYT | TRBJ1-2 | few | TRBV18
AAPGQVGYT | TRBJ1-2 | . | TRBV2
ASSYGRDEQF | TRBJ2-1 | . | TRBV6-5
ASSQVTIRGTNEKLF | TRBJ1-4 | . | TRBV4-2
ASSLQGKDNQPQH | TRBJ1-5 | . | TRBV2
ASSLSAGENTIY | TRBJ1-3 | . | TRBV7-8
ASSIPGKGELF | TRBJ2-2 | few | TRBV19
ASSLWREQY | TRBJ2-7 | . | TRBV11-3
SVDETGSGYT | TRBJ1-2 | . | TRBV29-1
ASSRWSGFDNEQF | TRBJ2-1 | once | TRBV5-6
ASSLRAGGAVEAF | TRBJ1-1 | . | TRBV27
ASSLATGGGQPQH | TRBJ1-5 | . | TRBV7-2
ASSPLAGEAYNEQF | TRBJ2-1 | . | TRBV7-3
ASSLSGAFETQY | TRBJ2-5 | few | TRBV5-1
AWTVHNWELF | TRBJ2-2 | few | TRBV30
ASTAGRSQPQH | TRBJ1-5 | . | TRBV6-6
ASSDGRGDGYT | TRBJ1-2 | once | TRBV2
ASSLRTGGLYNEQF | TRBJ2-1 | . | TRBV7-3
AISERDVPSGNTIY | TRBJ1-3 | . | TRBV10-3
ASRGQIPTQY | TRBJ2-5 | once | TRBV6-5
ASSELGYGYT | TRBJ1-2 | . | TRBV25-1
ASSLEATGTYGYT | TRBJ1-2 | . | TRBV5-1
ASSGDYFSSYNEQF | TRBJ2-1 | . | TRBV11-3
ASSLFAGGLTEAF | TRBJ1-1 | . | TRBV28
ASSLTRERSDTQY | TRBJ2-3 | . | TRBV7-3
ASSSGLAGGTDTQY | TRBJ2-3 | . | TRBV28
ASSPSGGRTGELF | TRBJ2-2 | . | TRBV7-2
ASNRGGKPNIQY | TRBJ2-4 | once | TRBV12-5
AATDSGNTIY | TRBJ1-3 | . | TRBV10-3
ASSYGEIANTEAF | TRBJ1-1 | . | TRBV6-5
ASRNKGFGNTIY | TRBJ1-3 | . | TRBV19
ASSPGQGDTIY | TRBJ1-3 | . | TRBV18
ASSLVTDTQY | TRBJ2-3 | . | TRBV5-1
ASHVGGDNSPLH | TRBJ1-6 | . | TRBV28
ASSERQGSNQPQH | TRBJ1-5 | . | TRBV2
AISEGAYSNQPQH | TRBJ1-5 | . | TRBV10-3
AWSTRANQPQH | TRBJ1-5 | . | TRBV30
ATTGTGISGNTIY | TRBJ1-3 | . | TRBV4-2
ASTRPNTEAF | TRBJ1-1 | . | TRBV19
ASSLGLDTQY | TRBJ2-3 | . | TRBV5-5
ASSTQGTNVETQY | TRBJ2-5 | once | TRBV5-1
ASTQTGKQETQY | TRBJ2-5 | . | TRBV6-6
ASSLRQTGLTGELF | TRBJ2-2 | . | TRBV5-1
ASSDSTDTQY | TRBJ2-3 | . | TRBV2
ASSPSGAYNEQF | TRBJ2-1 | . | TRBV5-4